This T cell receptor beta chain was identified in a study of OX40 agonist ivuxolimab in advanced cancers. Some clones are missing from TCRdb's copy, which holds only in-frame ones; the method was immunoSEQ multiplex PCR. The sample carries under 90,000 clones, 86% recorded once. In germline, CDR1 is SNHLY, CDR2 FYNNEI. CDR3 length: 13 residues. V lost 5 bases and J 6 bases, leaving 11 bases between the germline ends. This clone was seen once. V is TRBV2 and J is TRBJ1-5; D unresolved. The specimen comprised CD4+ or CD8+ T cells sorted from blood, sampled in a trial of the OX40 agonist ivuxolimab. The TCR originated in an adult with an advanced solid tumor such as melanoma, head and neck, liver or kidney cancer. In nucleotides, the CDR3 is TGTGCCAGCAGTCCCACCGAACGTCAGCCCCAGCATTTT. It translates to CASSPTERQPQHF. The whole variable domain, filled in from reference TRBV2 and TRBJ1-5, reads EPEVTQTPSHQVTQMGQEVILRCVPISNHLYFYWYRQILGQKVEFLVSFYNNEISEKSEIFDDQFSVERPDGSNFTLKIRSTKLEDSAMYFCASSPTERQPQHFGDGTRLSIL.